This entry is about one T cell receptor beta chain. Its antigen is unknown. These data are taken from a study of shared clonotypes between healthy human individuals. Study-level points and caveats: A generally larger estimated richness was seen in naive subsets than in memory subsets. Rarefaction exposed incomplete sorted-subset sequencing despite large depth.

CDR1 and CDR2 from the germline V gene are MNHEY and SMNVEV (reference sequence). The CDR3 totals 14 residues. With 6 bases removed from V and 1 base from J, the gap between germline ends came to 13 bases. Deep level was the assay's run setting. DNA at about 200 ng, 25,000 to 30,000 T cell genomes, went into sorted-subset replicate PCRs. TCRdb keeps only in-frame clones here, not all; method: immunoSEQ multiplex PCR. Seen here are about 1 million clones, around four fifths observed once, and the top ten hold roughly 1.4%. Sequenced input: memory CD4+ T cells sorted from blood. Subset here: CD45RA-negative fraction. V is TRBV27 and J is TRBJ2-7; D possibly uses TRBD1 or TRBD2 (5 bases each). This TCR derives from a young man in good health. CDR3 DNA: TGTGCCAGCAGAGCGCCGGGGCTTTCCTACGAGCAGTACTTC. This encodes CASRAPGLSYEQYF.